The source of this T cell receptor (beta chain) is a study of sequential checkpoint blockade in melanoma. Study background: Both treatment sequences were followed by maintenance nivolumab.

The CDR3 consists of 15 residues. V shed 3 bases and J 6 bases; nucleotides not matched to a gene: 10. Looked up from germline, CDR1 is LNHDA and CDR2 is SQIVND (reference sequence). Using immunoSEQ multiplex PCR, the repertoire was profiled, and TCRdb retains in-frame clones only, with some absent. The sample consists of roughly 11,000 clones, roughly 80% of them appearing once. Treatment reported: randomized to nivolumab then ipilimumab (arm A) or the reverse (arm B). DNA-damaging chemotherapy had not been given to any patient beforehand. PBMC sorting kept live CD3+CD8+ cells without CD19 or CD56. The sequence was collected from a human donor with melanoma. Material: CD8+ T cells sorted from blood (inferred from file names), obtained from a patient given nivolumab and ipilimumab in sequence. J is TRBJ1-1 and V is TRBV19; 7 bases align to TRBD1. The CDR3, as DNA: TGTGCCAGTAGTATGAGGGGGCTCGCCCTCCCTGAAGCTTTCTTT. Translating it yields CASSMRGLALPEAFF.